A single T cell receptor (beta chain) is shown here with its context. Its target is not known. The source of the sample is a study of cytomegalovirus exposure and HLA in healthy donors. Regarding the study as a whole: Associated with cytomegalovirus, according to the listing, were around 170 TCR beta chains.

The PCR used 60 Vbeta and 13 Jbeta primers. Data came from immunoSEQ multiplex PCR; TCRdb stores just in-frame clones and leaves some out. The profile shows around 130,000 clones, over 70% of them singletons. Germline V lookup: CDR1 SQVTM, CDR2 ANQGSEA. The CDR3 has 14 amino acids. Trimming took 4 bases from V and 0 from J, leaving 13 bases between them. Sequencing was done on a sample of PBMCs. J is TRBJ2-7 and V is TRBV29-1, with D perhaps matching TRBD2 (5 bases). This clonotype was sampled from a woman aged 40 to 50 in good health and CMV-seronegative. The CDR3 sequence: CSVVKDSTSYEQYF. Here the CDR3 DNA reads TGCAGCGTTGTCAAGGACTCCACCTCCTACGAGCAGTACTTC.